This TCR beta chain appears in the sequencing data of a study of blood T cell repertoires in COVID-19. About the study: PBMCs, B-cell-depleted T cells, or T cells provided the cDNA or gDNA that made up the material.

V lost 4 bases and J lost 8; bases outside the gene matches: 7. This CDR3 is 13 amino acids long. From germline, CDR1 is SNHLY and CDR2 FYNNEI. Per the original data handling: Researchers report that nucleated cell counts were estimated from reference gene primer amplification. Produced via immunoSEQ multiplex PCR; TCRdb's table is partial and in-frame only. V, J and clone size derive from that table, while D and trimming were established from the DNA sequence. Of 65,000 to 80,000 clones in the sample, approximately 90% were seen once. Source material: peripheral blood. The V and J genes are TRBV2 and TRBJ1-2; 7 nucleotides line up with TRBD1. This TCR was recovered from a human donor in a cohort sampled during active COVID-19. CDR3 nucleotide sequence: TGTGCCAGCAGTGTTCGGCAGGGGGACGGCTACACCTTC. It codes for CASSVRQGDGYTF.